Listed below are T cell receptor beta chains from one sample, sequenced in a study of blood T cell repertoires in COVID-19. Generated by immunoSEQ multiplex PCR, the TCRdb table keeps only in-frame clones and is missing some. This table holds about 270,000 clones, 88% found once. Specimen: peripheral blood. These receptors were obtained from a man between 60 and 70 years old who had recovered from COVID-19. The CDR3 runs from the conserved cysteine through the conserved F or W. A D gene is named only where the DNA matches it firmly. The listing skips clone size in some rows; elsewhere it reads once, few, many or a size class.

TRBV15	TRBJ1-4	NA	NA	TGTGCCACCAGCAAGGACCTACCTGGGTGGCAGGGGATTGAAAAACTGTTTTTT	CATSKDLPGWQGIEKLFF
TRBV19	TRBJ1-2	NA	NA	TGTGCCACCGCAGTAGTCCGGGGTGGCTACACCTTC	CATAVVRGGYTF
TRBV6-5	TRBJ2-2	NA	NA	TGTGCCAGCAGTCCGACCAGGGGCACCGGGGAGCTGTTTTTT	CASSPTRGTGELFF
TRBV29-1	TRBJ2-5	NA	NA	TGCAGCGTTGACAGACAAGAGACCCAGTACTTC	CSVDRQETQYF
TRBV14	TRBJ2-7	NA	few	TGTGCCAGCAGCCAAGACAGGCAACTCTCCTACGAGCAGTACTTC	CASSQDRQLSYEQYF
TRBV27	TRBJ2-3	NA	NA	TGTGCCACACGCCGGGGGGCGGGGGATACGCAGTATTTT	CATRRGAGDTQYF
TRBV2	TRBJ1-1	TRBD1	NA	TGTGCCAGCATGCTACAGGGGGGGATCACTGAAGCTTTCTTT	CASMLQGGITEAFF
TRBV3-1/TRBV3-2	TRBJ1-2	TRBD1	NA	TGTGCCAGCAGCCTCATTGGACAGGACCAAGGGGGCTACACCTTC	CASSLIGQDQGGYTF
TRBV27	TRBJ2-3	TRBD2	NA	TGTGCCAGCAGTTTTTGGCGGGGGGGGCAATCTAGCACAGATACGCAGTATTTT	CASSFWRGGQSSTDTQYF
TRBV20-1	TRBJ1-2	TRBD1	NA	TGCAGTGCTGGTGGCGGGGGACAGGGCTATGGCTACACCTTC	CSAGGGGQGYGYTF
TRBV5-1	TRBJ2-7	NA	NA	TGCGCCAGCAGCTCGTCGGGGGGCACCTACGAGCAGTACTTC	CASSSSGGTYEQYF
TRBV18	TRBJ2-1	TRBD1	NA	TGTGCCAGCTCAACAGGGGGACAGGGTTATAATGAGCAGTTCTTC	CASSTGGQGYNEQFF
TRBV11-1	TRBJ1-2	TRBD1	NA	TGTGCCAGCAGCGGTCCGGGACAGTCGAATGGCTACACCTTC	CASSGPGQSNGYTF
TRBV11-2	TRBJ1-6	NA	NA	TGTGCCAGCAGTCTAGGGGGGGTTTGGGGACCCCTCCACTTT	CASSLGGVWGPLHF
TRBV14	TRBJ2-2	TRBD1	once	TGTGCCAGCAGCCAAGATGGGACAGGGAGATTTTGGGAGCTGTTTTTT	CASSQDGTGRFWELFF
TRBV12-3/TRBV12-4	TRBJ2-4	NA	NA	TGTGCCAGCAGAATCGGCCAGGGGCTGCAGTACTTC	CASRIGQGLQYF
TRBV7-9	TRBJ2-1	NA	NA	TGTGCCAGCAGCCTTTACAACAGGAATGAGCAGTTCTTC	CASSLYNRNEQFF
TRBV7-2	TRBJ2-7	TRBD2	NA	TGTGCCAGCAGCTTAATAGGACTAGCGGGGAATAGCGAGCAGTACTTC	CASSLIGLAGNSEQYF
TRBV10-3	TRBJ2-7	NA	NA	TGTGCCATCAGGAGTTTCCAGGCCAACGCCCTCTCCTACGAGCAGTACTTC	CAIRSFQANALSYEQYF
TRBV24-1	TRBJ1-1	TRBD1	once	TGTGCCACCAGTGATCGGACAGGGGGTTTGGCTGAAGCTTTCTTT	CATSDRTGGLAEAFF
TRBV7-6	TRBJ2-7	NA	NA	TGTGCCAGCAGCTTGGGGGCGGGGGCGAGGTACGAGCAGTACTTC	CASSLGAGARYEQYF
TRBV6-5	TRBJ2-7	TRBD2	few	TGTGCCAGCAGTTACGCGGGGGGCGGGTACGAGCAGTACTTC	CASSYAGGGYEQYF
TRBV5-1	TRBJ1-1	TRBD1	few	TGCGCCAGCAGCCGGGGACAGTCGAACACTGAAGCTTTCTTT	CASSRGQSNTEAFF
TRBV24-1	TRBJ2-1	TRBD2	NA	TGTGCCACCAGTGGGGAGGGTGGGGCCTACAATGAGCAGTTCTTC	CATSGEGGAYNEQFF
TRBV19	TRBJ2-7	TRBD1	NA	TGTGCCAGTAGACGGGGTACAGGGGCCTACGAGCAGTACTTC	CASRRGTGAYEQYF
TRBV5-4	TRBJ1-1	NA	once	TGTGCCGGTGGTTGGGGGGTGAGCACTGAAGCTTTCTTT	CAGGWGVSTEAFF
TRBV12-5	TRBJ1-6	NA	NA	TGTGCTAGTGGTTTGGGGGGACTACTTAATTCACCCCTCCACTTT	CASGLGGLLNSPLHF
TRBV19	TRBJ1-3	NA	NA	TGTGCCAGTACGTATTCAGGGATGCGTCCCTCTGGAAACACCATATATTTT	CASTYSGMRPSGNTIYF
TRBV24-1	TRBJ1-2	NA	NA	TGTGCCACCTCACAGGGCTTAGCTAACTATGGCTACACCTTC	CATSQGLANYGYTF
TRBV11-1	TRBJ2-7	TRBD1	once	TGTGCCAGCAGTCTGGGGACAGAGTTTTACGAGCAGTACTTC	CASSLGTEFYEQYF
TRBV4-1	TRBJ1-3	NA	NA	TGCGCCAGCAGCCAAGAATTCCGGGGAAACACCATATATTTT	CASSQEFRGNTIYF
TRBV10-2	TRBJ2-3	NA	NA	TGCGCCAGCAGTGATTCCCTTCGTTATACGCAGTATTTT	CASSDSLRYTQYF
TRBV5-4	TRBJ2-7	NA	NA	TGTGCCAGCAGCTTGGCCAGGTCAGGGGCTAGCTACGAGCAGTACTTC	CASSLARSGASYEQYF
TRBV5-1	TRBJ2-7	NA	NA	TGCGCCAGCAGCTTGGCATCCTCCTACGAGCAGTACTTC	CASSLASSYEQYF
TRBV7-2	TRBJ1-2	NA	NA	TGTGCCAGCAGCTTAACCCTGGCTCGGGGGAGGGACTATGGCTACACCTTC	CASSLTLARGRDYGYTF
TRBV30	TRBJ1-2	TRBD1	NA	TGTGCCTGGAGGGACAGGGGGGGTTTAGACTATGGCTACACCTTC	CAWRDRGGLDYGYTF
TRBV21-1	TRBJ1-1	NA	NA	TGTGCCAGCAGCGGCCCGGGACAGGGGAAATTAATGAACACTGAAGCTTTCTTT	CASSGPGQGKLMNTEAFF